The subject of this entry is one T cell receptor beta chain. Its antigen is unknown. V lost 6 bases and J lost 4, with 13 bases in between. The CDR3 consists of 15 residues. MiXCR, applied by TCRdb to the reads, yields one record per CDR3 protein. The data contain about 63,000 distinct CDR3 sequences, 21% of them singletons. This sample was taken from a study of lung T cells in sarcoidosis with Löfgren's syndrome. Overall study findings and caveats: Multiple Löfgren's syndrome patients reportedly shared TRAV12-1 and TRBV2 CDR3 motifs, suggesting public CD4+ TCRs.

Sample: CD4+ T cells from PBMCs. This chain uses TRBV12-3 or TRBV12-4 with TRBJ2-6; D remains ambiguous. The sequence was collected from a human donor with sarcoidosis (Löfgren's syndrome or another form), or a control subject (not recorded which). In DNA, the CDR3 is TGTGCCAGCAGCCCCAGTGGTCTGGGGGCCAACGTCCTGACTTTC. The encoded protein is CASSPSGLGANVLTF.